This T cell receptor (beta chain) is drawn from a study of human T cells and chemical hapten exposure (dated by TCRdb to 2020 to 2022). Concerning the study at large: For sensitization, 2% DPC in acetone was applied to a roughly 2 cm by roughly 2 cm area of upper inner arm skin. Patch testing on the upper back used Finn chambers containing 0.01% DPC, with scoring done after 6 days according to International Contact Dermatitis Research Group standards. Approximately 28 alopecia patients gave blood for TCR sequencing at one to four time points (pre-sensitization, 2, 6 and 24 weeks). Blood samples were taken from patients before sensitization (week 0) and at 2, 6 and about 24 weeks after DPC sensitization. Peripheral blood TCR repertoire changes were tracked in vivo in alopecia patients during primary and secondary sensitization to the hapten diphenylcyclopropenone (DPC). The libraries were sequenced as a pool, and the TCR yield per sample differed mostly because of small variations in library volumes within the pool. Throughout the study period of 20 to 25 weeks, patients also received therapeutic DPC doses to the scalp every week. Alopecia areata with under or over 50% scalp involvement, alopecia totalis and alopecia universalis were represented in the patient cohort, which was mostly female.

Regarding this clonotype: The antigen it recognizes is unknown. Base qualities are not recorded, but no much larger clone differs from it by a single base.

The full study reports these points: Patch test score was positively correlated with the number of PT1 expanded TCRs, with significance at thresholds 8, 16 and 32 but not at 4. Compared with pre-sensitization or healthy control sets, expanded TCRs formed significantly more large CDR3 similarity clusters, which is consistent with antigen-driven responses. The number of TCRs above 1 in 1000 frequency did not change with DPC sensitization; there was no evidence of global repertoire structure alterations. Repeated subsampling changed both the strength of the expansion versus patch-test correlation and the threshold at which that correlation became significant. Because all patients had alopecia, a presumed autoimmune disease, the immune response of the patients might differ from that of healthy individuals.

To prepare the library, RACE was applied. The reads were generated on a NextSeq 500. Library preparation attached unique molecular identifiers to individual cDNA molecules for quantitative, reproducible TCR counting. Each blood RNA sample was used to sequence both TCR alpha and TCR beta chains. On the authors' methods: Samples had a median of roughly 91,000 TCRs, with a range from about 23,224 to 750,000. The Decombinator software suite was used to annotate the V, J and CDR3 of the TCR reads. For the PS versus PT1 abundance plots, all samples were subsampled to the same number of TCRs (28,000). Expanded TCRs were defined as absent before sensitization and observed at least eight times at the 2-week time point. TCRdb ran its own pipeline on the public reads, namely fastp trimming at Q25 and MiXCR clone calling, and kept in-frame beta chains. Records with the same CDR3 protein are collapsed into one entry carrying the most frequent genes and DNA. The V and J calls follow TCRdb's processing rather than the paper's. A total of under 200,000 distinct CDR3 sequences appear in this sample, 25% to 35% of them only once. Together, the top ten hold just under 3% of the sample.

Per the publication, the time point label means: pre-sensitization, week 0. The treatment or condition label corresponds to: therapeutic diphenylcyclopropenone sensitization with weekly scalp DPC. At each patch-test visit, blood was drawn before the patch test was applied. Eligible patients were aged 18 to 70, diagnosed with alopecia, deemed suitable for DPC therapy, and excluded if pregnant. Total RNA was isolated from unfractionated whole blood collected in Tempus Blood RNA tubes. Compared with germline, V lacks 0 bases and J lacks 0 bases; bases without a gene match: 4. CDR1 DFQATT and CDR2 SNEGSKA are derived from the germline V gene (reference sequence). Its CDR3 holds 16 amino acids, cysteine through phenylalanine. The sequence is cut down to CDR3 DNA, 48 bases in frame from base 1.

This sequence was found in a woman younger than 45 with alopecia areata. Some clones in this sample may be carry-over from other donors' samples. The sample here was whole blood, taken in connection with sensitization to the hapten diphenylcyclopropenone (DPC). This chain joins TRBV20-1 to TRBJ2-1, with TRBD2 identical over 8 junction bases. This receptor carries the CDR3 CSARDGSGVSYNEQFF. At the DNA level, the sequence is TGCAGTGCTAGAGACGGTAGCGGGGTCTCCTACAATGAGCAGTTCTTC.